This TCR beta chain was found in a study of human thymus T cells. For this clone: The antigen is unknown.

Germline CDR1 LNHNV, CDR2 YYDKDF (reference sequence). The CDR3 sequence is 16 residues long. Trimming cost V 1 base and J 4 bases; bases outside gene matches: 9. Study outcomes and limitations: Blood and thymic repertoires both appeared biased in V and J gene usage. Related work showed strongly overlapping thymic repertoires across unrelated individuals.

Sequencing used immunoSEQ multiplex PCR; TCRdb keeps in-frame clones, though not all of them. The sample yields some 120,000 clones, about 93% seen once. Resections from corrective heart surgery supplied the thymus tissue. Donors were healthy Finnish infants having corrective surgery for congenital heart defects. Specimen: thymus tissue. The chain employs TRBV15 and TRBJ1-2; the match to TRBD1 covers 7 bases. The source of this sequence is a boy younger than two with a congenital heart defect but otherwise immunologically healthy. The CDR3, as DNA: TGTGCCACCAGCAGAGGAACCGGGACAGCCGCCTATGGCTACACCTTC. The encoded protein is CATSRGTGTAAYGYTF.